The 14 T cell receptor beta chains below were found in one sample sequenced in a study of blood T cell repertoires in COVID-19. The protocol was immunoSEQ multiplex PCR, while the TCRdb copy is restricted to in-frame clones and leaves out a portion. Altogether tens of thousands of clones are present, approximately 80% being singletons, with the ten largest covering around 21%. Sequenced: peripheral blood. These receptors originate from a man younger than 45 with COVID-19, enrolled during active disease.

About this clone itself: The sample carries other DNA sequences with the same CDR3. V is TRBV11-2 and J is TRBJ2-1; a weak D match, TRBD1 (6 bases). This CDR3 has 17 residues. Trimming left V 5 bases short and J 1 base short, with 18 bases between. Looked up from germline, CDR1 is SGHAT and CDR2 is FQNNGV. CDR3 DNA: TGTGCCAGCAGCCCACGCCTAGGGGGAAGTTCCTACAATGAGCAGTTCTTC. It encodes CASSPRLGGSSYNEQFF.

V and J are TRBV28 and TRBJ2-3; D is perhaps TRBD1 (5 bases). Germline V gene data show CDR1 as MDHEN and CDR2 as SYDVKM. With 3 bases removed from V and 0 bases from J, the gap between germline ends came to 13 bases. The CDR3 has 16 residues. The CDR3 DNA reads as TGTGCCAGCAGTTTGGTCTGGGCAGGGAGCACAGATACGCAGTATTTT. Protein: CASSLVWAGSTDTQYF.

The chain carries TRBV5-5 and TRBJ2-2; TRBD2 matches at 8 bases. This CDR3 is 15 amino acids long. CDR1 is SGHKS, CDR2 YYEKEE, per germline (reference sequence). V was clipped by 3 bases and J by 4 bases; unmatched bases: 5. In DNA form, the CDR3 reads TGTGCCAGCAGCTCTCGACTAGCGACCACCGGGGAGCTGTTTTTT. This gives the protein CASSSRLATTGELFF.

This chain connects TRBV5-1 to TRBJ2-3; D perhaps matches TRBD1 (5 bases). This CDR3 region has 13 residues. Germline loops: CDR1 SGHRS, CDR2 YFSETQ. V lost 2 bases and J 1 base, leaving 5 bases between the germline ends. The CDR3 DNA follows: TGCGCCAGCAGCTTAGGGGGCACAGATACGCAGTATTTT. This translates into CASSLGGTDTQYF. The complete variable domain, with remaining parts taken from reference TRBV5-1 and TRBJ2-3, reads KAGVTQTPRYLIKTRGQQVTLSCSPISGHRSVSWYQQTPGQGLQFLFEYFSETQRNKGNFPGRFSGRQFSNSRSEMNVSTLELGDSALYLCASSLGGTDTQYFGPGTRLTVL.

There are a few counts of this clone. CDR3 amino acids: CASSYAPGGNEQFF. The CDR3 DNA follows: TGTGCCAGCAGTTACGCCCCAGGGGGCAATGAGCAGTTCTTC. V and J are TRBV6-5 and TRBJ2-1, with 7 bases aligning to TRBD1. V lost 2 bases to trimming and J lost 6 bases; unmatched junction nucleotides: 4. The CDR3 sequence is 14 residues long. Germline V gene data show CDR1 as MNHEY and CDR2 as SVGAGI.

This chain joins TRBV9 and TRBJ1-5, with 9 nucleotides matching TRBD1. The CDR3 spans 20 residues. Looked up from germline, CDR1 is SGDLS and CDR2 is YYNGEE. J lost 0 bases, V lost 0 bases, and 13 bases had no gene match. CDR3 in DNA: TGTGCCAGCAGCGTAGTCTTGGGACAGGGTGTCCCCAATAGCAATCAGCCCCAGCATTTT. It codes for CASSVVLGQGVPNSNQPQHF.

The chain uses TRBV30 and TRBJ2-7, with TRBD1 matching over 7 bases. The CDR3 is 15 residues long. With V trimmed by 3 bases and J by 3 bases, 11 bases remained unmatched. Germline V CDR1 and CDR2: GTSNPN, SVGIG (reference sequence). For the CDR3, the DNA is TGTGCCTGGAGCATAAACAGGGGAGTGATCTACGAGCAGTACTTC. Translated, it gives CAWSINRGVIYEQYF.

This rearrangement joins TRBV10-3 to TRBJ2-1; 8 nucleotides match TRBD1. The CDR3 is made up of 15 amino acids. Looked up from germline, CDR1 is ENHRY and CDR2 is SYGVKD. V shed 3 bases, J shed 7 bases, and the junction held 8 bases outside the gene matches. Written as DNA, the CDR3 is TGTGCCATCAGTGAAGAGGCAGGGGGCAGGAATGAGCAGTTCTTC. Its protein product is CAISEEAGGRNEQFF.

The CDR3 loop reads CASTPGQAGSPLHF. The CDR3 DNA follows: TGTGCCAGCACCCCGGGACAGGCAGGTTCACCCCTCCACTTT. The genes are TRBV6-5 and TRBJ1-6; 8 nucleotides agree with TRBD1. Per the germline V gene, CDR1 is MNHEY and CDR2 is SVGAGI. After removal of 7 bases from V and 9 bases from J, the junction contained 8 bases not matched to a gene. The CDR3 is 14 amino acids.

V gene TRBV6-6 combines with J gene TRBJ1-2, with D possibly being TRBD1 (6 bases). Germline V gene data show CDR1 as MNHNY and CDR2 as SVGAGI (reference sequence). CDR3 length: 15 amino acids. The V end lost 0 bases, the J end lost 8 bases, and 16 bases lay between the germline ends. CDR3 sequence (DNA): TGTGCCAGCAGTTACTCGGGCCTGGGCACAGGGGGCTACACCTTC. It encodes CASSYSGLGTGGYTF.

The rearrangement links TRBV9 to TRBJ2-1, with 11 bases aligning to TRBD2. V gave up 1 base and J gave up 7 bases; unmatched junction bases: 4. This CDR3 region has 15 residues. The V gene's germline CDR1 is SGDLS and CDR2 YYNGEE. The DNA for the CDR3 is TGTGCCAGCAGCGTATTAGCGGGGGGGCTTAATGAGCAGTTCTTC. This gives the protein CASSVLAGGLNEQFF.

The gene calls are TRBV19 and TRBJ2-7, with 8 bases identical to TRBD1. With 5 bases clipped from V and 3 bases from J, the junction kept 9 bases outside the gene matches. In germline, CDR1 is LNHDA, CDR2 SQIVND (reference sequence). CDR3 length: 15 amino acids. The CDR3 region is CASSPGQGKFYEQYF. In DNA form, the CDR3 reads TGTGCCAGTAGTCCTGGACAGGGAAAGTTCTACGAGCAGTACTTC.

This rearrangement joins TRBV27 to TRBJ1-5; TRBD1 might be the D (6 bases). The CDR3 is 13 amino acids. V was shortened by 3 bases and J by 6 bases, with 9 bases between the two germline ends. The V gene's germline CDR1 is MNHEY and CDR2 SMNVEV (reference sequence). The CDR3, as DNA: TGTGCCAGCAGTTTGGGGGCGAGTCAGCCCCAGCATTTT. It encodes CASSLGASQPQHF.

CDR3 sequence: CASSALAGGPVTQYF. CDR3 nucleotide sequence: TGTGCCAGCAGCGCACTAGCGGGGGGGCCGGTGACCCAGTACTTC. The chain is built from TRBV7-9 and TRBJ2-5; the match to TRBD2 covers 13 bases. The V gene end was trimmed by 5 bases and the J gene end by 7 bases; junction bases not matched to a gene: 7. The CDR3 length is 15 residues. Germline V gene sequence: CDR1 SEHNR, CDR2 FQNEAQ (reference sequence).